This TCR beta chain was captured in a study of cytomegalovirus exposure and HLA in healthy donors (dated by TCRdb to 2016 to 2017). Regarding the complete study: In an earlier analysis of 587 of the donors, about 270 Gb of sequence data and approximately 100 million unique TCR beta sequences from about 190 million T cells were reported. About 320 gigabases of sequencing data and tens of millions of unique TCR sequences were included in an early release covering 550 to 650 HLA-typed donors. Of the roughly 430 genotyped donors, about 80% fell in the genetic ancestry cluster associated with self-reported Caucasian donors. The aim of the study was to test whether cataloging public T cell receptors could identify signatures of past pathogen exposure. The study profiled the T cell repertoires of 550 to 700 subjects by immunosequencing and related them to cytomegalovirus serostatus. Along with the roughly 670-subject first cohort, a separate validation cohort of roughly 110 different subjects was used. High-throughput TCR immunosequencing, statistical association of individual TCRs with disease status, and machine learning were combined to predict cytomegalovirus infection status. To study patterns of TCR occurrence, a later analysis re-analyzed previously published TCR beta repertoires from 500 to 850 donors and added high-resolution HLA genotyping. Rather than using new phenotypic data, the later analysis identified candidate immune exposures from TCR beta sequences and from how often those sequences occurred across donors. An earlier analysis of 500 to 750 of the donors applied high-throughput TCR beta sequencing to assess whether each TCR beta V gene segment acted as functional or pseudogenic. Donor age, sex, ethnicity and CMV serostatus were compiled alongside the repertoire data. Genome-wide SNP genotypes for about 60% of the roughly 700 donors were used in a later genetic analysis, which treated that subset as a discovery cohort. All discovery cohort repertoires had been generated using a single sequencing platform. Class I and class II HLA loci were covered by the typing at four-digit resolution. Typing coverage varied by locus: roughly 620-640 donors for A, B, C, DRB1 and DQB1; more than 500 for DQA1; around 570 for DPA1; 450 to 480 for DPB1. Because of strong linkage in the cohort, roughly five DR-DQ haplotypes were treated as single units for association and clustering. Among under 450 genotyped donors of the cohort, an average of roughly 240,000 unique TCR beta nucleotide sequences were sequenced per donor, 15% to 20% of them non-productive.

To prepare the library, the immunoSEQ multiplex PCR assay was applied. For the multiplex PCR, a mixture combining 60 forward primers for TCR Vbeta segments and 13 reverse primers for TCR Jbeta segments was used. A multiplex PCR assay on genomic DNA amplified the CDR3 region of rearranged TCR beta genes. On the Illumina HiSeq System, the amplified TCR beta libraries were sequenced as 87-base-pair reads. As for the original processing: In a later analysis, some 80 million unique TCR beta chains were counted across the 690 or so repertoires, and roughly 11 million of these chains were shared by at least two donors. A nearest-neighbor algorithm error-corrected the raw reads and collapsed the reads into unique sequences, merging closely related sequences to remove PCR and sequencing errors. CDR3 sequences were aligned to IMGT reference sequences to assign V, D and J gene segments. For a sequence to be retained, at least a six-nucleotide match to both a V gene segment and a J gene segment was required. Rearrangements were classified as productive when the CDR3 lacked stop codons and remained in frame with V and J, and all other rearrangements were classified as non-productive. Following IMGT convention, CDR3 was defined as the stretch from the second conserved V-encoded cysteine to the conserved J-encoded phenylalanine. The earlier analysis of 500 to 750 of the donors excluded any sequence lacking an unambiguous match to a single V gene segment. In an earlier analysis of approximately 500 of the donors, a V segment was called functional when productive rearrangements were above 56.7%, and segregating when the standard deviation between donors exceeded 5%. A statistical classification framework was developed to diagnose cytomegalovirus status using the catalog of TCR beta chain sequences. V and J gene assignment, in a later analysis, came from comparing TCR nucleotide sequences with IMGT/GENE-DB human TR gene sequences. Using the TCRdist pipeline, a later analysis assigned CDR3 sequences along with most-parsimonious VDJ recombination scenarios. In a later analysis, each TCR beta chain was defined by its CDR3 amino acid sequence together with its V-gene family, and reads without a unique V-gene family were excluded. In a later analysis, approximately 590 highly shared, low-generation-probability nucleotide sequences were removed to address suspected cross-contamination and a sequencing artifact. In a later analysis, a clonal expansion index was calculated for each public chain from normalized within-repertoire ranks of inferred template counts. In a later analysis, generation probabilities were computed using a VDJ recombination model fitted to out-of-frame rearrangements, and the results were checked against IGoR. A later analysis scored TCR-TCR, TCR-HLA and TCR-CMV co-occurrence with hypergeometric tests, applying a repertoire-size bias correction to TCR pairs. In a later analysis, false discovery rates were estimated by permuting HLA or CMV assignments 20 times. In a later analysis, co-occurring TCRs were grouped using DBSCAN, with TCRdist sequence similarity added in when clustering inside HLA-allele-positive subsets. Co-occurrence clustering excluded repertoires with fewer than 30,000 or more than 120,000 public chains, plus five with anomalous nucleotide sharing. What TCRdb holds here is the immuneACCESS table cut down to in-frame rearrangements. Part of the clones is not present; checked against another copy, under half of the missing clones reflect an unresolved V gene, and the others are unexplained. The V and J calls and clone size were taken over from that table, and D and trimming were inferred from the DNA. This sample is represented by some 120,000 clones; 75% to 80% of them were singletons. The ten largest clones represent approximately 12% of the sample.

The cohort comprised 670 or so healthy bone marrow donors. All cohort members were sampled while nominally healthy, although unrecorded immune exposures were likely present. The donor was CMV seropositive and was included in the group of 300 or so seropositive cohort members. Every donor gave a peripheral blood sample, and the peripheral blood mononuclear cells from that sample were used for TCR beta sequencing. The Qiagen DNeasy Blood Extraction Kit was used to extract genomic DNA from the blood cell samples. The paper's findings and limits, for the study overall: An association between a missense DCLRE1C variant and V-gene and J-gene trimming of TCR beta chains was found in a later genetic analysis and replicated in an independent cohort. In an earlier analysis of a few hundred of the donors, most TCR beta V segments were observed in productive rearrangements about 87% or about 30% of the time, broadly matching IMGT annotations. When HLA alleles, especially DR and DQ, strongly co-occurred, attributing TCR associations to individual alleles was difficult. A further reported finding was that TCR beta sequences accurately predicted the HLA-A and HLA-B alleles for most subjects in the first cohort. The presence/absence analyses assumed that sequencing depth was roughly uniform across donors, and that assumption may not be true. A later genetic analysis reported fewer N-insertions in productive TCRs among donors in an Asian-associated ancestry cluster than the roughly 690-donor mean. A later analysis found that HLA-associated TCR beta chains were more clonally expanded and had lower generation probabilities than equally common non-associated chains. Three of the identified cytomegalovirus-associated TCR beta chains were confirmed in vitro to be specific for cytomegalovirus antigens. A later analysis found that TCR association rates varied across HLA loci, with DRB1 alleles showing the most associated TCRs and HLA-C alleles the fewest. Specific HLA alleles were associated with around 18,000 TCR beta sequences at a false discovery rate of 0.05 in a later analysis. For the cohort, immune exposure information was limited to CMV serostatus. In the study, about 150 TCR beta chains were listed as associated with cytomegalovirus. Because HLA typing was unavailable for some donors at each locus, only the typed subset was used in association tests. Correlated functional status among segregating V segments might reflect linkage disequilibrium, but an unknown experimental factor could not be ruled out. A cluster of highly shared sequence variants was judged likely to be a technical artifact of the sequencing pipeline. Cytomegalovirus status was reported to be diagnosed by the classifier with high specificity and sensitivity in both the original and validation cohorts. This cohort had only TCR beta chains sequenced, and the lack of alpha or paired-chain data limited which features could be detected. Some IMGT-functional V segments, including TRBV6-2 and TRBV6-3, could not be told apart with the 87-base-pair reads, so those segments were excluded. The authors suggested that the approach could potentially be extended to other disease states and immunological phenotypes. According to a later analysis, parvovirus B19, influenza, CMV and Epstein-Barr virus appeared linked to several top co-occurrence clusters. A later analysis found that most CMV-associated TCR beta chains appeared HLA-restricted, with HLA associations seemingly driven largely by CMV exposure. Most TCR sequences were seen in very few donors, while some public TCRs were found in many individuals. Roughly 15 rarely observed V segments, including chromosome 9 orphons, were excluded from the earlier analysis of approximately 600 of the donors because counts were too low.

Looking up the germline V gene (reference sequence) yields CDR1 WNHNN and CDR2 SYGVQD. From its cysteine to its phenylalanine, the CDR3 spans 15 amino acids. CDR3 DNA is the only sequence kept; it has 45 bases, read in frame from the first base. V is reduced by 8 bases and J by 2 bases, leaving a spacing of 19 bases between them. In the case of this clone: No cognate antigen has been identified for it. The record has no base qualities; no much larger clone is one base away.

Input material: PBMCs. The receptor was derived from a woman between 35 and 50 years old in good health and CMV-seropositive. The chain is assembled from TRBV10-1 and TRBJ2-7; the D gene is possibly TRBD2, with 8 bases matching. The sequence in DNA is TGCGCCAGCGCGGGGGGTACCGACAGGGCCTACGAGCAGTACTTC. This encodes CASAGGTDRAYEQYF.